This T cell receptor beta chain was sequenced for a study of blood T cells in healthy people across ages. Next came a second PCR, run for roughly 6 to 11 cycles, which used a sample-barcoded 5' primer along with a J-beta primer mix. Each cDNA was tagged by a template-switch adaptor containing 12 random nucleotides. TCRdb fed the 5' RACE reads into MiXCR, producing one record per CDR3 protein. Of some 730,000 distinct CDR3 sequences listed, approximately 21% are singletons. It was approximately 9 milliliters of peripheral blood that were drawn from each donor. CDR1 is MNHNY, CDR2 SVGAGI, per germline (reference sequence). V shed 6 bases and J 0 bases; nucleotides not matched to a gene: 12. The CDR3 covers 17 residues. A word on this clonotype: Its antigen remains unknown.

Study-level findings and limits: Diversity was higher, and naive CD4+ cells more numerous, in long-lived donors than in aged donors.

The genes are TRBV6-6 and TRBJ2-3; 7 bases agree with TRBD1. This clonotype was obtained from a man between 65 and 79 years old in good health. Sequencing was done on a sample of blood. This CDR3 reads CASSDPPTGSSTDTQYF. The DNA of the CDR3 is TGTGCCAGCAGCGACCCCCCGACAGGGTCTAGCACAGATACGCAGTATTTT.